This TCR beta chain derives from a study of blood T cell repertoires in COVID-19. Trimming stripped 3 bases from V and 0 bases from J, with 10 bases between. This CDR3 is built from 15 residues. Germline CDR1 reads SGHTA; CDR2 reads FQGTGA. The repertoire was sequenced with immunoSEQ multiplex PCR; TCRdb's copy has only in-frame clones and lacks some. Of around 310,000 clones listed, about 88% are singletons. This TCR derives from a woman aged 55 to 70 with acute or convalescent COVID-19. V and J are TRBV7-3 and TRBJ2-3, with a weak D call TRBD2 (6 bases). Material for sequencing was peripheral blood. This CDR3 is CASSFGGLSTDTQYF. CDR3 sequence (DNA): TGTGCCAGCAGCTTTGGGGGACTGAGCACAGATACGCAGTATTTT.